The following is a T cell receptor (beta chain) sequence with its context. The germline gives CDR1 GTSNPN, CDR2 SVGIG (reference sequence). This CDR3 is built from 13 residues. Trimming removed 7 bases from V and 5 bases from J; junction bases left unmatched: 1. The data belong to a study of blood T cell repertoires in COVID-19. Background on the study: Samples taken during acute and convalescent COVID-19 were collected in the United States, Italy and Spain. T cells, B-cell-depleted T cells, or PBMCs supplied cDNA or gDNA.

Original processing notes: Reference gene primer amplification gave estimated nucleated cell counts. The repertoire was sequenced with immunoSEQ multiplex PCR; TCRdb's copy has only in-frame clones and lacks some. The V and J calls and clone size come from that table; D and trimming were worked out from the DNA. The sample has about 240,000 clones, roughly nine tenths seen once. The chain links TRBV30 to TRBJ2-2; TRBD2 matches at 13 bases. The specimen sequenced was peripheral blood. The sequence was collected from a man aged 55 to 70 with acute or convalescent COVID-19. The CDR3 DNA is TGTGCCTCGGGACTAGCGGGAACCGGGGAGCTGTTTTTT. Its protein product is CASGLAGTGELFF.